The sequence of this T cell receptor beta chain was determined in a study of patients and donors after allogeneic stem cell transplantation. A few counts support this clonotype. TCRdb used MiXCR to reprocess the RT-PCR reads, holding one entry per CDR3 protein. The data show roughly 880,000 distinct CDR3 sequences, approximately 18% seen once. In germline, CDR1 is KGHDR, CDR2 SFDVKD. The CDR3 consists of 16 residues. The ends lost 0 bases at V and 1 base at J; junction bases unmatched: 1. The rearrangement links TRBV24-1 to TRBJ2-3, with 9 bases that match TRBD2. Input material: blood, either unsorted or a sorted T cell fraction (not recorded which). This TCR derives from a human donor who was either an allogeneic HSCT recipient or a stem cell or donor lymphocyte infusion donor (not recorded which). It is not recorded whose cells these are; they may come from a transplant donor. Here the CDR3 reads CATSDLVAGGTDTQYF. In DNA form, the CDR3 reads TGTGCCACCAGTGATTTGGTAGCGGGGGGCACAGATACGCAGTATTTT.